These 3 T cell receptor beta chains originate from one sample sequenced in a study of T cells in localized non-small cell lung cancer. Repertoires were generated with immunoSEQ multiplex PCR, while TCRdb's copy carries only in-frame clones and drops some. Found here are 45,000 to 60,000 clones, about 83% of them singletons; the top ten hold just under 20%. The input for sequencing was peripheral blood, taken before any cancer treatment. Receptor source: a female donor older than 55 with stage II squamous cell lung carcinoma.

The chain employs TRBV6-6 and TRBJ1-1; maybe TRBD1 (6 bases). The V gene's germline CDR1 is MNHNY and CDR2 SVGAGI (reference sequence). CDR3 size: 12 residues. V was trimmed by 1 base and J by 7 bases, leaving 7 bases between them. The CDR3 bases are TGTGCCAGCAGTTACTTACAGGGTGAAGCTTTCTTT. Protein sequence: CASSYLQGEAFF.

The chain has TRBV27 and TRBJ1-6; D not resolved. Per germline, CDR1 MNHEY and CDR2 SMNVEV (reference sequence). V was pared by 5 bases and J by 9 bases, with 8 bases between. The CDR3 is 12 amino acids. The CDR3, as DNA: TGTGCCAGCAGTGGCCGGGGTTCACCCCTCCACTTT. Translated, it gives CASSGRGSPLHF.

The CDR3 protein is CASSYTGSQGNEKLFF. CDR3 nucleotides: TGTGCCAGCAGTTACACAGGTTCTCAGGGTAATGAAAAACTGTTTTTT. The V gene is TRBV2, the J gene TRBJ1-4; a possible D gene is TRBD1 (5 bases). V lost 5 bases and J lost 4, with 17 bases in between. Germline-derived CDR1 and CDR2 are SNHLY and FYNNEI. This CDR3 contains 16 residues.